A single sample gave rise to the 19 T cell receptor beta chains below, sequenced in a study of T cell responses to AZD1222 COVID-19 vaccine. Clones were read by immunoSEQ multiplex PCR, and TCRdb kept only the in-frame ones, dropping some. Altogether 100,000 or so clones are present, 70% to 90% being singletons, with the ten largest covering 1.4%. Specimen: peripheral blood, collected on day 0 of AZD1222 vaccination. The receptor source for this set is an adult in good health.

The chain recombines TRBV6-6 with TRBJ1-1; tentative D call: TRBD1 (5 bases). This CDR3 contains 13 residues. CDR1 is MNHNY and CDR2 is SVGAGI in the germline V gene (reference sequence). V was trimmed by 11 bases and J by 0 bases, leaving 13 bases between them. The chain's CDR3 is CAGGGKMNTEAFF. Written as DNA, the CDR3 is TGTGCCGGGGGGGGGAAAATGAACACTGAAGCTTTCTTT.

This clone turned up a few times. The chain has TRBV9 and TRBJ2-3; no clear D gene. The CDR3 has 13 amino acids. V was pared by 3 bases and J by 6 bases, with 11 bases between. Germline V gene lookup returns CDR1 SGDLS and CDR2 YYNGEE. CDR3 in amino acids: CASSGAVRDTQYF. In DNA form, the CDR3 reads TGTGCCAGCAGCGGGGCGGTTCGGGATACGCAGTATTTT.

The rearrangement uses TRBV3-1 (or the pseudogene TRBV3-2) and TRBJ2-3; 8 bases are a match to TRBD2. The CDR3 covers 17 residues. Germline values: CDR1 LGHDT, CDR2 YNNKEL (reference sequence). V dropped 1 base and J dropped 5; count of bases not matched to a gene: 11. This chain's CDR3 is CASSQGLRGAGGDTQYF. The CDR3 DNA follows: TGTGCCAGCAGCCAAGGGTTGCGGGGGGCCGGGGGAGATACGCAGTATTTT.

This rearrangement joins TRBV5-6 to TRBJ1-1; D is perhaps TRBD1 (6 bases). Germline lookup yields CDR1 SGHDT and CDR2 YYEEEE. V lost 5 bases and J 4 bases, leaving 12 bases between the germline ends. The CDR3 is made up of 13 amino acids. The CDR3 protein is CASRGGVGTEAFF. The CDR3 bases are TGTGCCAGCAGAGGGGGGGTTGGCACTGAAGCTTTCTTT.

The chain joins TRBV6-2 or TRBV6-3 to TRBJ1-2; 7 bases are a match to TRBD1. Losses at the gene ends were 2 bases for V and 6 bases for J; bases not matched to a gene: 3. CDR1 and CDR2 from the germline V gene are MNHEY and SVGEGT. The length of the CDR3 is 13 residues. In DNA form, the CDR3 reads TGTGCCAGCAGTTACAAGGGGGCCCATGGCTACACCTTC. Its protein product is CASSYKGAHGYTF.

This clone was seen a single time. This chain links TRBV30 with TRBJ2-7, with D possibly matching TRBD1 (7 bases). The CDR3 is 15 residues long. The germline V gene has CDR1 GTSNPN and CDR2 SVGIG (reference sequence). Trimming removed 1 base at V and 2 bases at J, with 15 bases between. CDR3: CAWSGEGGQTYEQYF. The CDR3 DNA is TGTGCCTGGAGTGGAGAGGGGGGACAGACCTACGAGCAGTACTTC.

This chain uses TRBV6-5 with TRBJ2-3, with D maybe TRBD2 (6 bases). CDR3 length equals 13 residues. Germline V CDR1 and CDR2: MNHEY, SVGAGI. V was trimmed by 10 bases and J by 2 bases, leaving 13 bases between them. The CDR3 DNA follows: TGTGCCACCTCACGGAGGGCCACAGATACGCAGTATTTT. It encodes CATSRRATDTQYF.

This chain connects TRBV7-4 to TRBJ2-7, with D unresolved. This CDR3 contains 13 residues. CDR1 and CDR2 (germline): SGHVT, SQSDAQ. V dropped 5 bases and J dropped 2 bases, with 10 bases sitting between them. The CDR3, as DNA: TGTGCCAGCAGCCTACGTGGGGCCTACGAGCAGTACTTC. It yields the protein CASSLRGAYEQYF.

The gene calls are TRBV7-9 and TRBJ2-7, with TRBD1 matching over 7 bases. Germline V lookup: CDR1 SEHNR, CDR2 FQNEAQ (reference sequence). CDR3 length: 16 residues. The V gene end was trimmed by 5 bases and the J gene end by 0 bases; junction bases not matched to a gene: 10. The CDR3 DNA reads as TGTGCCAGCAGCCTCCACGTGGGACAGCGCTCCTACGAGCAGTACTTC. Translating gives CASSLHVGQRSYEQYF.

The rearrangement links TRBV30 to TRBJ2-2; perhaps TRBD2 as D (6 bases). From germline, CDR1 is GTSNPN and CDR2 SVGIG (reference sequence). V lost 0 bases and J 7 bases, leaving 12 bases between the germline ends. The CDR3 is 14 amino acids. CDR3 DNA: TGTGCCTGGAGTGTACTAACGGGAGTCGGGGAGCTGTTTTTT. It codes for CAWSVLTGVGELFF.

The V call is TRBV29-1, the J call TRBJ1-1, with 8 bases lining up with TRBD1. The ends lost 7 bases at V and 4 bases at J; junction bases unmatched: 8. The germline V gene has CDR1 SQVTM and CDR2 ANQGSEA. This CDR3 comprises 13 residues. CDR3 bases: TGCAGCGCTGGGCAGGGGGCGCCCACTGAAGCTTTCTTT. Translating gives CSAGQGAPTEAFF.

CDR3 region: CASSHHSGQGGEQYF. The CDR3 DNA reads as TGTGCCAGCAGTCACCACTCGGGACAGGGAGGAGAGCAGTACTTC. This chain joins TRBV28 and TRBJ2-7, with 9 positions matching TRBD1. CDR1 MDHEN and CDR2 SYDVKM come from the germline V gene. V was clipped by 5 bases and J by 7 bases; unmatched bases: 12. The CDR3 runs to 15 residues.

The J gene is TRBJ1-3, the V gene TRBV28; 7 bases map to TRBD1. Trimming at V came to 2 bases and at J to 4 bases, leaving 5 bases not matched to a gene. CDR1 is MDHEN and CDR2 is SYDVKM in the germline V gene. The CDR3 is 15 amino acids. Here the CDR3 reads CASSLGRGRGNTIYF. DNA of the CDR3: TGTGCCAGCAGTTTAGGTAGGGGGCGCGGAAACACCATATATTTT.

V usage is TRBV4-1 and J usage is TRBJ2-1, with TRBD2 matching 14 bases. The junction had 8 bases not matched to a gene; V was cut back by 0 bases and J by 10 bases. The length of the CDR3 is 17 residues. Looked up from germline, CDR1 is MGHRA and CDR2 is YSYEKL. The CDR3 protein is CASSQERGLAGVREQFF. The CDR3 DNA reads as TGCGCCAGCAGCCAAGAACGGGGACTAGCGGGAGTAAGGGAGCAGTTCTTC.

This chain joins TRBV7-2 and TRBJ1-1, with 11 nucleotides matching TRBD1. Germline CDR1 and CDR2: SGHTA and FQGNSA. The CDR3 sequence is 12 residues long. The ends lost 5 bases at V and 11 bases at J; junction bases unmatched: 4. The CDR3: CASSRDRGTAFF. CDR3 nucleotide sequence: TGTGCCAGCAGCCGGGACAGGGGGACGGCTTTCTTT.

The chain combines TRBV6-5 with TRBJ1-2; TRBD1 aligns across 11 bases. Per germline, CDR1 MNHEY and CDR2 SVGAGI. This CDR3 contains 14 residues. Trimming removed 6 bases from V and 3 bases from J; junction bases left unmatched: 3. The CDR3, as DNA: TGTGCCAGCAGATGGGGACAGGGGGACTATGGCTACACCTTC. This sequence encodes CASRWGQGDYGYTF.

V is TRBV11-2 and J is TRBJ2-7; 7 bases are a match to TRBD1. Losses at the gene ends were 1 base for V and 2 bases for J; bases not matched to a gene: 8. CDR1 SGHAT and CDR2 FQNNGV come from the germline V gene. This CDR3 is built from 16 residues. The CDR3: CASSLGRTGKTYEQYF. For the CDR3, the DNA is TGTGCCAGCAGCTTAGGTAGGACAGGAAAAACCTACGAGCAGTACTTC.

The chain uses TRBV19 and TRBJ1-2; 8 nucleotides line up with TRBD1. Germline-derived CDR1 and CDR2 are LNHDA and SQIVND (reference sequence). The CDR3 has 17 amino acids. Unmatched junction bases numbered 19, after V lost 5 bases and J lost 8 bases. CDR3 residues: CASSPSGEDRVTRGYTF. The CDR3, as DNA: TGTGCCAGTAGTCCGTCTGGTGAGGACAGGGTAACCAGGGGCTACACCTTC. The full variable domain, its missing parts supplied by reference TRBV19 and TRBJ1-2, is DGGITQSPKYLFRKEGQNVTLSCEQNLNHDAMYWYRQDPGQGLRLIYYSQIVNDFQKGDIAEGYSVSREKKESFPLTVTSAQKNPTAFYLCASSPSGEDRVTRGYTFGSGTRLTVV.

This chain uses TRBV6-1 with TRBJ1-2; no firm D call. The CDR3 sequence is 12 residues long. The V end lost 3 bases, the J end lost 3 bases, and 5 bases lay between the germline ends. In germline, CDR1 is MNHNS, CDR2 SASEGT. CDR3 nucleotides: TGTGCCAGCAGTGATTGGGACTATGGCTACACCTTC. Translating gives CASSDWDYGYTF.